This TCR beta chain was profiled in a study (dated by TCRdb to 2013 to 2016). Regarding the research as a whole: The study tested whether tumor-infiltrating Tregs in breast cancer are recruited from blood Tregs or converted in situ from other CD4+ T cell subsets.

CDR1 MNHNY and CDR2 SVGAGI were looked up in the germline V gene (reference sequence). Spanning cysteine to phenylalanine, the CDR3 consists of 14 amino acids. Solely the CDR3 DNA is kept, with 42 bases framed from the first base. V is pared back by 4 bases and J by 8 bases, with 17 bases lying between the germline termini. Amplification of full-length TCR variable regions was done by 5' RACE PCR using constant-region reverse primers, and this step was followed by semi-nested PCR with Nested Universal Primer A. The ReliaPrep RNA Cell Miniprep System was used to extract total RNA, which was then reverse transcribed into 5'RACE-ready cDNA with the SMARTer RACE 5'/3' Kit. An Illumina MiSeq was used to sequence the full-length TCR alpha and beta libraries, which had been barcoded with multiplex adaptors. Per the authors' processing: For each of nine subset-tissue groups, sequencing data from the five patients were pooled, and the groups were then compared using unsupervised clustering of TCR gene usage. The Morisita-Horn index was used to calculate repertoire similarity, with shared sequences weighted according to their contribution to each repertoire. TCRdb applied fastp at Q25 and MiXCR to the public reads, then kept only in-frame beta chains. Entries that share a CDR3 protein sequence are merged under the most common genes and DNA. The V and J calls here are based on TCRdb, not the publication. This sample comprises about 54,000 distinct CDR3 sequences, over 15% of them detected only once. The ten biggest clones cover 2% to 2.5% of the sample.

Many counts were recorded for this clonotype. Its antigen remains undetermined. Base qualities are not recorded, but no much larger clone differs from it by a single base. The Miltenyi Naive CD4+ T Cell Isolation kit was used to purify naive CD4+ T cells, and Tregs were depleted with CD25 microbeads. Tregs, naive and memory CD4+ T cells from tumor, blood and ipsilateral draining lymph nodes of roughly 5 breast cancer patients underwent full-length TCR alpha and beta sequencing. Ficoll density gradient centrifugation was used to isolate mononuclear cells from lymph nodes or from more than 40 ml of peripheral blood. FACS confirmed that the sorted cell populations were more than 90% pure. Broader findings and caveats from the paper: Rather than covering whole repertoires, validation in the larger cohort was restricted to a single TCR beta V-J rearrangement. The greatest overlap of tumor-infiltrating Treg TCR alpha and beta sequences was observed with tumor naive CD4+ T cells, followed by blood naive CD4+ T cells. Tumor memory CD4+ T cell TCR gene usage clustered with blood and lymph node memory CD4+ cells and lymph node naive CD4+ cells.

In this chain, TRBV6-6 is recombined with TRBJ1-1; the D gene is perhaps TRBD1, from 6 matching bases. The TCR originated in a female donor with breast cancer. The sample was naive CD4+ T cells sorted from blood. The sample's cell subset or site, from its label and the paper: naive CD4+ T cells, CD4+CD45RA+CD25-. DNA sequence: TGTGCCAGCAGTTCCGCCAGCCTTACAGGGGAAGCTTTCTTT. Translated, this is CASSSASLTGEAFF.